This TCR beta chain came from a study of shared clonotypes between healthy human individuals. Study-level information: Used for every donor were three CD4 naive, three CD4 memory, two CD8 naive and one CD8 memory plate. Study-wide findings and caveats: Even with large depth, rarefaction showed that sorted-subset sequencing was incomplete.

For sorted subsets, about 190 ng DNA per replicate equaled about 30,000 T cell genomes. Original processing methods: ImmunoSEQ junction-only sequences lacked quality scores, so their filtering differed. Produced via immunoSEQ multiplex PCR; TCRdb's table is partial and in-frame only. V, J and clone size are those of that table, while D and trimming were read from the DNA. The sample yields about 580,000 clones, 95% to 98% seen once. The ends were cut back, 5 bases at V and 6 bases at J, with 8 bases in the middle. There are 12 residues in the CDR3. Germline V CDR1 and CDR2: KGHSH, LQKENI. Positively selected for CCR7, the CD45RO-negative cells used as naive CD8 cells excluded terminally differentiated effector memory CD45RA+ cells. With respect to this clone: The antigen is undetermined.

This clonotype was obtained from a man under 40 in good health. This sequence joins TRBV18 and TRBJ2-1, with D possibly matching TRBD1 (5 bases). The sample taken for sequencing was naive CD8+ T cells sorted from blood. The CDR3 loop is CASSYTGNEQFF. The CDR3 coding sequence is TGTGCCAGCTCATATACAGGCAATGAGCAGTTCTTC.